The clone carrying this TCR beta chain was seen repeatedly, ten times or more. Its antigen remains unidentified. 5'RACE with constant-segment primers built TCRalpha and TCRbeta cDNA libraries with UMIs. In TCRdb, the 5' RACE reads were re-called with MiXCR into one record per CDR3 protein. There are just over 400,000 distinct CDR3 sequences in the sample; less than 25% occur only once, and 13% lies in the top ten. The germline V gene encodes CDR1 SGHNT and CDR2 YENEEA. The CDR3 covers 17 residues. J was trimmed by 3 bases and V by 5 bases; bases with no gene match: 7. The sample originates from a study of T-cell memory formation after mild COVID-19. Study background: Clusters of TCRs were largely donor specific. Findings of the study overall: Clones which contracted sat mainly in CM and EM if CD4+, and in EMRA if CD8+. The finding that pre-infection memory included some responding clones suggested that cross-reactive memory joined.

The chain recombines TRBV11-3 with TRBJ2-1; TRBD2 agrees at 13 bases. Sequencing input: PBMCs or a T cell subset sorted from them (not recorded which). The sequence was collected from an adult woman who had mild COVID-19 (a few samples of this study predate the infection). Cell type and time point are not known. The CDR3 nucleotides read TGTGCCAGCAGCCTCGGACTAGCGGGAGTGGACTACAATGAGCAGTTCTTC. Protein: CASSLGLAGVDYNEQFF.